Listed below are T cell receptor beta chains from one sample, sequenced in a study of CXCR3-negative and CXCR3-positive naive CD8 T cells. TCRdb re-called the 5' RACE reads; every CDR3 protein appears as one record, without DNA. The listing records 150,000 to 170,000 distinct CDR3 sequences. Sequencing used naive CXCR3+ CD8+ T cells from blood. Receptors originate from a human donor in good health. Some clones in this sample may be carry-over from other donors' samples. Each CDR3 is given with its conserved first and last residue.

V gene: TRBV28; J gene: TRBJ2-1; CDR3 length: 12; CDR3 protein: CASRTKHPGQFF
V gene: TRBV28; J gene: TRBJ2-7; CDR3 length: 14; CDR3 protein: CASRGTGEVGEQYF
V gene: TRBV10-2; J gene: TRBJ2-3; CDR3 length: 12; CDR3 protein: CASRTGADTQYF
V gene: TRBV11-2; J gene: TRBJ2-3; CDR3 length: 15; CDR3 protein: CASSRDSGSTDTQYF
V gene: TRBV28; J gene: TRBJ2-2; CDR3 length: 13; CDR3 protein: CASRLSDTGELFF
V gene: TRBV5-1; J gene: TRBJ1-1; CDR3 length: 15; CDR3 protein: CASSLVRGPIDEAFF
V gene: TRBV6-6; J gene: TRBJ1-1; CDR3 length: 15; CDR3 protein: CASSYSRQGGTEAFF
V gene: TRBV12-3/TRBV12-4; J gene: TRBJ2-2; CDR3 length: 13; CDR3 protein: CASRGLNTGELFF
V gene: TRBV10-3; J gene: TRBJ2-1; CDR3 length: 12; CDR3 protein: CANSDRGDEQFF
V gene: TRBV28; J gene: TRBJ1-2; CDR3 length: 14; CDR3 protein: CASSWTSSAQGYTF
V gene: TRBV21-1; J gene: TRBJ2-4; CDR3 length: 18; CDR3 protein: CASSKARRRLGAKNIQYF
V gene: TRBV15; J gene: TRBJ2-7; CDR3 length: 18; CDR3 protein: CATSRAEIGTQNSYEQYF
V gene: TRBV20-1; J gene: TRBJ2-1; CDR3 length: 14; CDR3 protein: CRAPLAGVGDEQFF
V gene: TRBV11-3; J gene: TRBJ2-2; CDR3 length: 16; CDR3 protein: CASSTRTGGLGGELFF
V gene: TRBV12-3/TRBV12-4; J gene: TRBJ2-3; CDR3 length: 13; CDR3 protein: CASSLSALDTQYF
V gene: TRBV7-8; J gene: TRBJ1-2; CDR3 length: 14; CDR3 protein: CASSSGQGGDGYTF
V gene: TRBV5-1; J gene: TRBJ2-2; CDR3 length: 18; CDR3 protein: CASSPGQGASALTGELFF
V gene: TRBV29-1; J gene: TRBJ2-7; CDR3 length: 14; CDR3 protein: CSAGRDSPFYEQYF
V gene: TRBV30; J gene: TRBJ1-5; CDR3 length: 13; CDR3 protein: CAWSWDSDQPQHF
V gene: TRBV4-1; J gene: TRBJ2-7; CDR3 length: 15; CDR3 protein: CASSQDFTTAYEQYF
V gene: TRBV12-3/TRBV12-4; J gene: TRBJ2-6; CDR3 length: 14; CDR3 protein: CASSLDSPANVLTF
V gene: TRBV7-2; J gene: TRBJ2-7; CDR3 length: 15; CDR3 protein: CASSLDLGRSYEQYF
V gene: TRBV4-2; J gene: TRBJ2-7; CDR3 length: 13; CDR3 protein: CASSQDWGYEQYF
V gene: TRBV7-9; J gene: TRBJ2-1; CDR3 length: 14; CDR3 protein: CASSLGSSYNEQFF
V gene: TRBV7-2; J gene: TRBJ1-1; CDR3 length: 14; CDR3 protein: CASSLEVVNTEAFF
V gene: TRBV20-1; J gene: TRBJ2-3; CDR3 length: 18; CDR3 protein: CSARDLLPAEDRGDTQYF
V gene: TRBV7-9; J gene: TRBJ1-2; CDR3 length: 15; CDR3 protein: CASSLGQGNSGGYTF
V gene: TRBV28; J gene: TRBJ1-5; CDR3 length: 14; CDR3 protein: CASSLGGGAQPQHF
V gene: TRBV11-2; J gene: TRBJ2-7; CDR3 length: 13; CDR3 protein: CASSLAGHHEQYF
V gene: TRBV25-1; J gene: TRBJ2-7; CDR3 length: 13; CDR3 protein: CASSPRGGQEQYF
V gene: TRBV27; J gene: TRBJ2-7; CDR3 length: 13; CDR3 protein: CATTRDGTYEQYF
V gene: TRBV6-5; J gene: TRBJ1-5; CDR3 length: 15; CDR3 protein: CASSTFGGQNQPQHF
V gene: TRBV20-1; J gene: TRBJ2-7; CDR3 length: 17; CDR3 protein: CSAAKPPGEGGPNEQYF
V gene: TRBV12-3/TRBV12-4; J gene: TRBJ2-4; CDR3 length: 14; CDR3 protein: CASSLQGPGDIQYF
V gene: TRBV28; J gene: TRBJ2-7; CDR3 length: 15; CDR3 protein: CASSLTVSLDYEQYF
V gene: TRBV4-3; J gene: TRBJ2-7; CDR3 length: 15; CDR3 protein: CASSLNRDGPYEQYF
V gene: TRBV27; J gene: TRBJ2-7; CDR3 length: 16; CDR3 protein: CASSLIPGAPSYEQYF
V gene: TRBV7-9; J gene: TRBJ2-5; CDR3 length: 12; CDR3 protein: CGTSGDQETQYF
V gene: TRBV29-1; J gene: TRBJ2-1; CDR3 length: 15; CDR3 protein: CSVEGAGTRRNEQFF
V gene: TRBV7-8; J gene: TRBJ1-5; CDR3 length: 18; CDR3 protein: CASSEFMTGGYSNQPQHF
V gene: TRBV25-1; J gene: TRBJ2-6; CDR3 length: 16; CDR3 protein: CASSEGRGWRANVLTF
V gene: TRBV12-3/TRBV12-4; J gene: TRBJ2-3; CDR3 length: 16; CDR3 protein: CASRVISGGYTDTQYF
V gene: TRBV29-1; J gene: TRBJ1-1; CDR3 length: 11; CDR3 protein: CSVVTGTEAFF
V gene: TRBV5-6; J gene: TRBJ1-1; CDR3 length: 12; CDR3 protein: CASSPGAAEAFF
V gene: TRBV7-6; J gene: TRBJ2-1; CDR3 length: 20; CDR3 protein: CASSLAPGLAGGPAYNEQFF
V gene: TRBV12-3/TRBV12-4; J gene: TRBJ2-2; CDR3 length: 12; CDR3 protein: CASSFITGELFF
V gene: TRBV6-5; J gene: TRBJ1-1; CDR3 length: 16; CDR3 protein: CASNLGPGSRNTEAFF
V gene: TRBV7-9; J gene: TRBJ2-7; CDR3 length: 12; CDR3 protein: CASTLGAGEQYF
V gene: TRBV27; J gene: TRBJ1-1; CDR3 length: 13; CDR3 protein: CASSLGLTYEAFF
V gene: TRBV15; J gene: TRBJ1-1; CDR3 length: 15; CDR3 protein: CATSPRGQELAEAFF